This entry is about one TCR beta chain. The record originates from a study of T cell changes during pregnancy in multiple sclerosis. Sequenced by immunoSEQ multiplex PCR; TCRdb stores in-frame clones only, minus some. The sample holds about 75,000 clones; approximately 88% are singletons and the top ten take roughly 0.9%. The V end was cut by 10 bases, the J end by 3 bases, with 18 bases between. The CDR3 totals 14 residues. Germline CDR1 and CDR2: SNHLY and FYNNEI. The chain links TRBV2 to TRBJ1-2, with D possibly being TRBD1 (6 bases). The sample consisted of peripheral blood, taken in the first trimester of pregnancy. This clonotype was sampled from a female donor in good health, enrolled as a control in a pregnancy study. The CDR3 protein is CATRMGAIDYGYTF. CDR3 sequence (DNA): TGTGCCACCCGCATGGGGGCGATCGACTATGGCTACACCTTC.